A selection of T cell receptor beta chains follows, all from one sample in a study of PD-1 blockade in classical Hodgkin lymphoma. Produced via immunoSEQ multiplex PCR; TCRdb's table is partial and in-frame only. The data show about 94,000 clones, roughly 87% seen once. The specimen comprised peripheral blood mononuclear cells (PBMCs), sampled before the second cycle of nivolumab. The receptor set was obtained from a human donor with classical Hodgkin lymphoma. CDR3s include the opening cysteine and the closing phenylalanine or tryptophan. Fields, in order: D gene, clone size, J gene, V gene, CDR3 protein, CDR3 DNA. D genes are given only for firm matches. Some rows mark clone size as missing; the rest say once, few, many or name a class of expanded clone.

D: -
size: few
J: TRBJ1-2
V: TRBV27
CDR3: CASPPGGYTF
DNA: TGTGCCAGCCCCCCGGGTGGCTACACCTTC

D: -
size: -
J: TRBJ2-7
V: TRBV5-1
CDR3: CASSLADFYEQYF
DNA: TGCGCCAGCAGCTTGGCGGATTTCTACGAGCAGTACTTC

D: -
size: -
J: TRBJ1-1
V: TRBV6-6
CDR3: CASSYGLEGLGEAFF
DNA: TGTGCCAGCAGTTACGGGTTAGAGGGGCTCGGTGAAGCTTTCTTT

D: TRBD1
size: once
J: TRBJ1-6
V: TRBV4-1
CDR3: CASSKGQANSPLHF
DNA: TGCGCCAGCAGCAAAGGACAGGCTAATTCACCCCTCCACTTT

D: -
size: -
J: TRBJ1-2
V: TRBV2
CDR3: CASSQSLSNYGYTF
DNA: TGTGCCAGCAGCCAGAGTCTCTCGAATTATGGCTACACCTTC

D: -
size: once
J: TRBJ2-1
V: TRBV5-6
CDR3: CASSFVDKVIYNEQFF
DNA: TGTGCCAGCAGCTTCGTGGACAAGGTGATCTACAATGAGCAGTTCTTC

D: -
size: -
J: TRBJ2-7
V: TRBV28
CDR3: CASSLTGLGIAEQYF
DNA: TGTGCCAGCAGTTTAACTGGGCTAGGCATAGCCGAGCAGTACTTC

D: -
size: once
J: TRBJ1-5
V: TRBV27
CDR3: CASRQFGQNSNQPQHF
DNA: TGTGCCAGCAGACAATTCGGACAGAATAGCAATCAGCCCCAGCATTTT

D: -
size: -
J: TRBJ1-5
V: TRBV18
CDR3: CASSPDGDNQPQHF
DNA: TGTGCCAGCTCACCGGACGGGGACAATCAGCCCCAGCATTTT

D: TRBD1
size: -
J: TRBJ1-3
V: TRBV28
CDR3: CASRPGTGMGGNTIYF
DNA: TGTGCCAGCAGACCCGGGACAGGGATGGGGGGAAACACCATATATTTT

D: -
size: -
J: TRBJ2-5
V: TRBV9
CDR3: CASSLGLQETQYF
DNA: TGTGCCAGCAGCTTGGGGTTACAAGAGACCCAGTACTTC

D: TRBD2
size: -
J: TRBJ2-5
V: TRBV5-1
CDR3: CASNPLAGGIGRETQYF
DNA: TGCGCCAGCAATCCCCTAGCGGGGGGTATCGGGCGAGAGACCCAGTACTTC

D: -
size: once
J: TRBJ2-2
V: TRBV7-9
CDR3: CATRGRVSGELFF
DNA: TGTGCCACCCGAGGGCGGGTTTCCGGGGAGCTGTTTTTT

D: -
size: -
J: TRBJ2-1
V: TRBV10-2
CDR3: CASRLDANEQFF
DNA: TGCGCCAGCAGACTAGACGCCAATGAGCAGTTCTTC

D: TRBD2
size: -
J: TRBJ2-7
V: TRBV27
CDR3: CASSPRHGTKYEQYF
DNA: TGTGCCAGCAGTCCTCGCCACGGGACTAAATACGAGCAGTACTTC

D: -
size: -
J: TRBJ2-7
V: TRBV6-5
CDR3: CASSALGATEQYF
DNA: TGTGCCAGCAGTGCGCTGGGTGCTACCGAGCAGTACTTC

D: -
size: -
J: TRBJ2-5
V: TRBV28
CDR3: CASSLGRQVGETQYF
DNA: TGTGCCAGCAGTTTAGGGCGGCAGGTTGGGGAGACCCAGTACTTC

D: TRBD1
size: -
J: TRBJ1-2
V: TRBV7-6
CDR3: CASSLGVAGTGGALYGYTF
DNA: TGTGCCAGCAGCTTAGGGGTCGCTGGGACAGGGGGCGCGCTCTATGGCTACACCTTC

D: -
size: once
J: TRBJ2-7
V: TRBV5-1
CDR3: CASKMRRDSYEQYF
DNA: TGCGCCAGCAAGATGAGGAGGGACTCCTACGAGCAGTACTTC

D: TRBD2
size: -
J: TRBJ2-2
V: TRBV7-3
CDR3: CASSFLAGVTGELFF
DNA: TGTGCCAGCAGCTTTCTAGCGGGTGTCACCGGGGAGCTGTTTTTT

D: TRBD2
size: once
J: TRBJ2-7
V: TRBV6-5
CDR3: CASSWTSAYEQYF
DNA: TGTGCCAGCAGTTGGACTAGTGCCTACGAGCAGTACTTC

D: TRBD2
size: -
J: TRBJ2-3
V: TRBV7-9
CDR3: CASDPPGGDPFSTDTQYF
DNA: TGTGCCAGCGACCCGCCTGGGGGGGACCCCTTTAGCACAGATACGCAGTATTTT

D: -
size: -
J: TRBJ2-3
V: TRBV19
CDR3: CASWGLDTQYF
DNA: TGTGCCAGTTGGGGGTTGGATACGCAGTATTTT

D: -
size: -
J: TRBJ1-1
V: TRBV19
CDR3: CASSIVFRGSPEAFF
DNA: TGTGCCAGTAGTATAGTCTTTCGGGGATCACCTGAAGCTTTCTTT

D: -
size: -
J: TRBJ2-5
V: TRBV7-8
CDR3: CASSLGGIQETQYF
DNA: TGTGCCAGCAGCTTAGGAGGGATCCAAGAGACCCAGTACTTC

D: -
size: -
J: TRBJ1-2
V: TRBV14
CDR3: CASSQDSTANYGYTF
DNA: TGTGCCAGCAGCCAAGATAGTACAGCTAACTATGGCTACACCTTC

D: TRBD1
size: -
J: TRBJ2-3
V: TRBV5-1
CDR3: CASSFQGAFIDTQYF
DNA: TGCGCCAGCAGCTTCCAGGGGGCATTCATAGATACGCAGTATTTT

D: -
size: -
J: TRBJ1-5
V: TRBV7-2
CDR3: CASSYETVNQPQHF
DNA: TGTGCCAGCAGCTACGAGACAGTGAATCAGCCCCAGCATTTT

D: TRBD1
size: -
J: TRBJ1-3
V: TRBV28
CDR3: CASSRQGTGNTIYF
DNA: TGTGCCAGCAGTCGACAGGGTACAGGAAACACCATATATTTT